Following are 14 T cell receptor beta chains from one sample sequenced in a study of Graves' ophthalmopathy and Graves' hyperthyroidism. RNA transcripts provided the template for amplifying TCR beta CDR3 regions. Second-round multiplex PCR came after first-round RT-PCR with HTBI primers. Each CDR3 protein is one row after TCRdb ran MiXCR on the multiplex PCR reads. This table holds around 600,000 distinct CDR3 sequences, over 40% found once. Material for sequencing was peripheral blood. Every receptor here comes from an adult man with Graves' ophthalmopathy.

A word on this clonotype: One end of the junction varies from germline; a read error may be responsible. The chain couples TRBV5-1 to TRBJ1-4; TRBD1 might be the D (6 bases). The length of the CDR3 is 14 residues. CDR1 and CDR2 from the germline V gene are SGHRS and YFSETQ. The CDR3 loop reads CVSSFDGGDEKLFF. The CDR3 nucleotides read TGCGTCAGCAGCTTCGACGGGGGCGATGAAAAACTGTTTTTT. The complete variable domain, with remaining parts taken from reference TRBV5-1 and TRBJ1-4, reads KAGVTQTPRYLIKTRGQQVTLSCSPISGHRSVSWYQQTPGQGLQFLFEYFSETQRNKGNFPGRFSGRQFSNSRSEMNVSTLELGDSALYLCVSSFDGGDEKLFFGSGTQLSVL.

In its sample, this clonotype was seen once. It may be a read error: a sequence one base away is much more abundant. The chain is built from TRBV7-3 and TRBJ1-1; no clear D. The germline CDR1 and CDR2 sequences are SGHTA and FQGTGA. Deletions cut 5 bases from V and 3 bases from J, with 10 bases between. The CDR3 covers 13 residues. CDR3 in amino acids: CASSHYKDTEAFF. Written as DNA, the CDR3 is TGTGCCAGCAGCCACTATAAGGACACTGAAGCTTTCTTT. Looking up the rest from reference TRBV7-3 and TRBJ1-1 gives the full variable domain: GAGVSQTPSNKVTEKGKYVELRCDPISGHTALYWYRQSLGQGPEFLIYFQGTGAADDSGLPNDRFFAVRPEGSVSTLKIQRTERGDSAVYLCASSHYKDTEAFFGQGTRLTVV.

This clonotype has a count of ten or more. The chain combines TRBV19 with TRBJ1-3; D is perhaps TRBD1 (5 bases). Germline V gene data show CDR1 as LNHDA and CDR2 as SQIVND (reference sequence). CDR3 length: 16 residues. Trimming pared 5 bases from V and 0 bases from J, leaving 14 bases between. CDR3: CASSLGGRNSGNTIYF. The CDR3, as DNA: TGTGCCAGTAGTCTCGGGGGACGGAACTCTGGAAACACCATATATTTT.

V usage is TRBV7-2 and J usage is TRBJ1-6; a weak D match, TRBD1 (6 bases). The CDR3 covers 15 residues. V was cut by 3 bases and J by 7 bases, with 13 bases left in between. Germline lookup yields CDR1 SGHTA and CDR2 FQGNSA. CDR3 residues: CASSFRTGRNSPLHF. The CDR3, as DNA: TGTGCCAGCAGCTTTCGTACAGGGCGAAATTCACCCCTCCACTTT.

Turning to this clonotype: Germline and junction disagree at one end, which may indicate a read error. The chain recombines TRBV15 with TRBJ2-5; 7 positions agree with TRBD2. The CDR3 totals 15 residues. Germline assignment: CDR1 LNHNV and CDR2 YYDKDF (reference sequence). For the CDR3, the DNA is TGTGCCACTAGCAGAGATCGGGAGGACCAAGAGACCCAGTACTTC. This sequence encodes CATSRDREDQETQYF. Complete variable domain (other parts from reference TRBV15 and TRBJ2-5): DAMVIQNPRYQVTQFGKPVTLSCSQTLNHNVMYWYQQKSSQAPKLLFHYYDKDFNNEADTPDNFQSRRPNTSFCFLDIRSPGLGDTAMYLCATSRDREDQETQYFGPGTRLLVL.

The sample holds many counts of this clonotype. The chain combines TRBV7-3 with TRBJ1-2; TRBD1 matches at 8 bases. The CDR3 is made up of 15 amino acids. V was clipped by 6 bases and J by 4 bases; unmatched bases: 10. Germline assignment: CDR1 SGHTA and CDR2 FQGTGA. CDR3 nucleotides: TGTGCCAGCAGTTTTTGGGGGACAGGCGGCTATGGCTACACCTTC. It specifies CASSFWGTGGYGYTF.

This clonotype was picked up a small number of times. The chain employs TRBV4-3 and TRBJ2-2; D uncertain. Germline V lookup: CDR1 LGHNA, CDR2 YSLEER. The V end was cut by 0 bases, the J end by 5 bases, with 19 bases between. CDR3 length: 18 amino acids. The CDR3 is CASSQDNLGLSMTGELFF. In DNA form, the CDR3 reads TGCGCCAGCAGCCAAGATAATTTGGGTCTATCGATGACCGGGGAGCTGTTTTTT.

This clonotype came up a few times. The chain uses TRBV12-3 or TRBV12-4 and TRBJ1-3; possible D gene TRBD1, 5 bases. The V end lost 6 bases, the J end lost 4 bases, and 13 bases lay between the germline ends. The CDR3 is made up of 14 amino acids. CDR3 coding DNA: TGTGCCAGCAGACGGGGGACTCCCGGAAACACCATATATTTT. Translated, it gives CASRRGTPGNTIYF.

This chain connects TRBV27 to TRBJ1-2; D not certain. The CDR3 length is 16 residues. Germline CDR1 and CDR2: MNHEY and SMNVEV (reference sequence). V lost 2 bases and J 8 bases, leaving 21 bases between the germline ends. The CDR3 DNA is TGTGCCAGCAGTTTACTACAGAAACCCTCCTATTGGGGCTACACCTTC. It specifies CASSLLQKPSYWGYTF.

The genes are TRBV29-1 and TRBJ1-5, with 7 nucleotides matching TRBD1. The CDR3 covers 11 residues. The V gene's germline CDR1 is SQVTM and CDR2 ANQGSEA. J gave up 14 bases and V 6 bases, and 10 bases lay outside the gene matches. CDR3 DNA: TGCAGCGTCGGGACAGAGATTCGCGAGCATTTT. This gives the protein CSVGTEIREHF.

The rearrangement joins TRBV29-1 to TRBJ2-1; 12 nucleotides align to TRBD2. The J segment lost 7 bases and the V segment lost 0 bases, leaving 4 bases of the junction unmatched. This CDR3 contains 15 residues. Germline values: CDR1 SQVTM, CDR2 ANQGSEA. This CDR3 is CSVEELAGGGNEQFF. CDR3 DNA sequence: TGCAGCGTTGAAGAACTAGCGGGGGGTGGGAATGAGCAGTTCTTC.

This clonotype was counted ten times or more. J is TRBJ2-2 and V is TRBV7-3; TRBD1 matches 8 bases. The CDR3 has 16 residues. V shed 1 base, J shed 0 bases, and the junction held 1 base outside the gene matches. Germline V CDR1 and CDR2: SGHTA, FQGTGA. The CDR3 sequence: CASSLRQGPNTGELFF. CDR3 DNA: TGTGCCAGCAGCTTAAGACAGGGGCCGAACACCGGGGAGCTGTTTTTT.

This clonotype was seen more than once but under ten times. The genes are TRBV9 and TRBJ1-3; maybe TRBD1 (5 bases). V lost 10 bases and J 0 bases, leaving 14 bases between the germline ends. Germline CDR1 and CDR2: SGDLS and YYNGEE. This CDR3 is 14 amino acids long. DNA for the CDR3: TGTGCCTGGAGTGGGGCACACTCTGGAAACACCATATATTTT. Protein sequence: CAWSGAHSGNTIYF.

This clonotype showed up many times. This chain uses TRBV12-3 or TRBV12-4 with TRBJ2-7; tentative D call: TRBD1 (6 bases). Trimming removed 6 bases from V and 3 bases from J, with 15 bases in between. This CDR3 comprises 14 residues. CDR3 residues: CASRPNRVGYEQYF. In DNA, the CDR3 is TGTGCCAGCAGACCAAACAGGGTAGGCTACGAGCAGTACTTC.